These 26 T cell receptor beta chains share one sample of origin, sequenced in a study of blood T cell repertoires in COVID-19. Produced via immunoSEQ multiplex PCR; TCRdb's table is partial and in-frame only. The sample records tens of thousands of clones, more than 75% being singletons. Sequenced: peripheral blood. These receptor sequences come from a woman in her seventies in a cohort sampled during active COVID-19.

The chain has TRBV10-3 and TRBJ1-3; possibly TRBD1 for D (6 bases). Germline CDR1 ENHRY, CDR2 SYGVKD. The V end lost 4 bases, the J end lost 0 bases, and 10 bases lay between the germline ends. CDR3 length: 15 residues. The CDR3 DNA is TGTGCCATCAGTGGGACGGGACACTCTGGAAACACCATATATTTT. It encodes CAISGTGHSGNTIYF.

The rearrangement uses TRBV27 and TRBJ2-1; 7 nucleotides align to TRBD1. V shed 6 bases and J 6 bases; nucleotides not matched to a gene: 2. This CDR3 is built from 12 residues. Germline CDR1 and CDR2: MNHEY and SMNVEV (reference sequence). The CDR3, as DNA: TGTGCCAGCAGGACAGGGTTCAATGAGCAGTTCTTC. It yields the protein CASRTGFNEQFF.

The chain has TRBV3-1 (or the pseudogene TRBV3-2) and TRBJ2-3; 12 nucleotides agree with TRBD2. J lost 5 bases, V lost 0 bases, and 6 bases had no gene match. This CDR3 is 17 amino acids long. Looked up from germline, CDR1 is LGHDT and CDR2 is YNNKEL (reference sequence). The CDR3 is CASSQERLAGGGDTQYF. The CDR3 nucleotides are TGTGCCAGCAGCCAAGAGCGGCTAGCGGGGGGGGGAGATACGCAGTATTTT.

This sequence joins TRBV2 and TRBJ1-6; 10 bases line up with TRBD1. The CDR3 spans 14 residues. V dropped 1 base and J dropped 9; count of bases not matched to a gene: 0. Per germline, CDR1 SNHLY and CDR2 FYNNEI. This CDR3 is CASSEGTGGSPLHF. DNA of the CDR3: TGTGCCAGCAGTGAAGGGACAGGGGGTTCACCCCTCCACTTT.

This clone was detected once. The chain combines TRBV5-5 with TRBJ1-1; possibly TRBD1 for D (5 bases). CDR1 and CDR2 from the germline V gene are SGHKS and YYEKEE (reference sequence). The CDR3 length is 13 residues. V lost 3 bases, J lost 3 bases, and 9 bases lay in between. CDR3: CASSSGPYTEAFF. The CDR3 DNA follows: TGTGCCAGCAGCTCAGGGCCTTACACTGAAGCTTTCTTT. Full variable domain (missing parts from reference TRBV5-5 and TRBJ1-1): DAGVTQSPTHLIKTRGQQVTLRCSPISGHKSVSWYQQVLGQGPQFIFQYYEKEERGRGNFPDRFSARQFPNYSSELNVNALLLGDSALYLCASSSGPYTEAFFGQGTRLTVV.

The V call is TRBV2, the J call TRBJ1-4; D is undetermined. The CDR3 extends over 15 amino acids. V gave up 6 bases and J gave up 0 bases, with 11 bases separating them. Germline values: CDR1 SNHLY, CDR2 FYNNEI. The CDR3 reads CASRRDRATNEKLFF. In DNA form, the CDR3 reads TGTGCCAGCAGACGGGATAGAGCAACTAATGAAAAACTGTTTTTT. Complete variable domain (other parts from reference TRBV2 and TRBJ1-4): EPEVTQTPSHQVTQMGQEVILRCVPISNHLYFYWYRQILGQKVEFLVSFYNNEISEKSEIFDDQFSVERPDGSNFTLKIRSTKLEDSAMYFCASRRDRATNEKLFFGSGTQLSVL.

A few counts support this clone. This chain joins TRBV5-1 and TRBJ2-7; 12 nucleotides line up with TRBD1. The CDR3 contains 15 residues. The V and J ends lost 1 base and 6 bases, in that order; junction bases with no gene match: 5. Germline CDR1 is SGHRS and CDR2 is YFSETQ. The CDR3 is CASSLSGQGAGEQYF. In DNA form, the CDR3 reads TGCGCCAGCAGCTTGTCGGGACAGGGGGCCGGCGAGCAGTACTTC.

V and J are TRBV27 and TRBJ1-3; the D is unclear. Germline lookup yields CDR1 MNHEY and CDR2 SMNVEV (reference sequence). V gave up 3 bases and J gave up 2 bases, with 8 bases separating them. This CDR3 spans 14 amino acids. CDR3 amino acids: CASSFAGTGNTIYF. Here the CDR3 DNA reads TGTGCCAGCAGTTTCGCCGGGACTGGAAACACCATATATTTT.

This chain uses TRBV7-8 with TRBJ1-1, with D possibly matching TRBD1 (5 bases). The V gene's germline CDR1 is SGHVS and CDR2 FQNEAQ. This CDR3 is 15 amino acids long. V lost 5 bases and J 5 bases, leaving 18 bases between the germline ends. The CDR3 nucleotides read TGTGCCAGCAGCCAAAGACCGCAGGGTGCTACTGAAGCTTTCTTT. Its translation: CASSQRPQGATEAFF.

This clone was seen just once. The CDR3 bases are TGTGCCAGCAGCCCCGCTAGCGGTCGTTCCTACGAGCAGTACTTC. This gives the protein CASSPASGRSYEQYF. This chain joins TRBV9 and TRBJ2-7, with 7 bases identical to TRBD2. There are 15 residues in the CDR3. Germline assignment: CDR1 SGDLS and CDR2 YYNGEE. With 4 bases clipped from V and 1 base from J, the junction kept 8 bases outside the gene matches.

This clone was observed once. The chain recombines TRBV7-8 with TRBJ2-3; TRBD2 matches at 8 bases. Per germline, CDR1 SGHVS and CDR2 FQNEAQ. J lost 0 bases, V lost 5 bases, and 4 bases had no gene match. This CDR3 has 15 amino acids. CDR3 in amino acids: CASSPGGGSTDTQYF. CDR3 bases: TGTGCCAGCAGCCCCGGGGGGGGGAGCACAGATACGCAGTATTTT.

The J gene is TRBJ2-1, the V gene TRBV28, with a weak D call TRBD1 (6 bases). Germline V lookup: CDR1 MDHEN, CDR2 SYDVKM. The CDR3 is made up of 16 amino acids. The ends were cut back, 4 bases at V and 3 bases at J, with 16 bases in the middle. CDR3 DNA sequence: TGTGCCAGCAGTTCGACTGGGGACAATCACTACAATGAGCAGTTCTTC. It yields the protein CASSSTGDNHYNEQFF.

The chain employs TRBV19 and TRBJ1-5; D is undetermined. The CDR3 sequence is 15 residues long. Trimming shortened V by 5 bases and J by 0 bases, and 11 bases separated the two germline ends. CDR1 is LNHDA, CDR2 SQIVND, per germline (reference sequence). In DNA, the CDR3 is TGTGCCAGTAGTTTTCAAGCCGGTAGCAATCAGCCCCAGCATTTT. This sequence encodes CASSFQAGSNQPQHF.

The rearrangement joins TRBV29-1 to TRBJ1-1; D is unclear. Germline CDR1 is SQVTM and CDR2 is ANQGSEA. The CDR3 has 14 amino acids. V gave up 7 bases and J gave up 4 bases, with 19 bases separating them. CDR3 region: CSASMMDGGTEAFF. The CDR3 DNA sequence: TGCAGCGCCTCTATGATGGACGGAGGCACTGAAGCTTTCTTT.

As concerns this clone: One junction end disagrees with the germline gene, perhaps due to a read error. The CDR3 region is CASSLASWDRGDF. CDR3 nucleotide sequence: TGCGCCAGCAGCTTGGCCTCGTGGGACAGGGGAGACTTT. The chain couples TRBV5-1 to TRBJ1-1, with TRBD1 identical over 10 bases. Germline V gene sequence: CDR1 SGHRS, CDR2 YFSETQ. The CDR3 runs to 13 residues.

The rearrangement uses TRBV19 and TRBJ2-7, with 7 bases lining up with TRBD1. CDR3 length: 13 residues. V shed 6 bases, J shed 7 bases, and the junction held 9 bases outside the gene matches. The germline gives CDR1 LNHDA, CDR2 SQIVND (reference sequence). CDR3 nucleotide sequence: TGTGCCAGTAGGATTAAGACAGGGCAAGAGCAGTACTTC. It is translated as CASRIKTGQEQYF.

This clone was detected only once. CDR3 DNA: TGTGCCAGCAGCTTGTTCGGGGGGAGGAATGGCTACACCTTC. Amino acid sequence: CASSLFGGRNGYTF. The J gene is TRBJ1-2, the V gene TRBV11-2; the D gene is possibly TRBD1 (5 bases). V was pared by 3 bases and J by 6 bases, with 14 bases between. This CDR3 region has 14 residues. Germline V gene lookup returns CDR1 SGHAT and CDR2 FQNNGV. The variable domain in full, completed from reference TRBV11-2 and TRBJ1-2, reads EAGVAQSPRYKIIEKRQSVAFWCNPISGHATLYWYQQILGQGPKLLIQFQNNGVVDDSQLPKDRFSAERLKGVDSTLKIQPAKLEDSAVYLCASSLFGGRNGYTFGSGTRLTVV.

The rearrangement uses TRBV9 and TRBJ1-1; 8 positions match TRBD1. This CDR3 is 15 amino acids long. The trim removed 3 bases at V and 3 bases at J, leaving 7 bases unmatched. Germline V gene lookup returns CDR1 SGDLS and CDR2 YYNGEE. The CDR3 DNA follows: TGTGCCAGCAGCGCCGGACAGGGCTGGGACACTGAAGCTTTCTTT. This translates into CASSAGQGWDTEAFF.

The V and J genes are TRBV5-1 and TRBJ2-7, with D maybe TRBD2 (6 bases). Germline loops: CDR1 SGHRS, CDR2 YFSETQ. V lost 6 bases to trimming and J lost 4 bases, with 20 bases between them. This CDR3 has 15 residues. Here the CDR3 reads CASTGEPGGPYEQYF. CDR3 bases: TGCGCCAGCACGGGGGAGCCTGGAGGGCCATACGAGCAGTACTTC.

This rearrangement joins TRBV28 to TRBJ2-1, with TRBD1 matching over 9 bases. J lost 3 bases, V lost 6 bases, and 3 bases had no gene match. CDR1 and CDR2 from the germline V gene are MDHEN and SYDVKM. The CDR3 is made up of 14 amino acids. Here the CDR3 reads CASSPGQGYNEQFF. The CDR3 nucleotides read TGTGCCAGCAGCCCGGGACAGGGCTACAATGAGCAGTTCTTC.

The chain joins TRBV9 to TRBJ2-3; 11 bases align to TRBD2. Germline values: CDR1 SGDLS, CDR2 YYNGEE. The V gene end was trimmed by 3 bases and the J gene end by 2 bases; junction bases not matched to a gene: 5. This CDR3 contains 16 residues. CDR3 sequence reads: CASSAGLADFTDTQYF. CDR3 DNA: TGTGCCAGCAGCGCGGGACTAGCGGACTTCACAGATACGCAGTATTTT.

The chain is built from TRBV5-1 and TRBJ2-7; the D gene is possibly TRBD1 (6 bases). The CDR3 loop spans 14 amino acids. V was trimmed by 0 bases and J by 3 bases, leaving 10 bases between them. Germline-derived CDR1 and CDR2 are SGHRS and YFSETQ. The CDR3 loop reads CASSLGGRIYEQYF. CDR3 nucleotides: TGCGCCAGCAGCTTGGGGGGGCGGATCTACGAGCAGTACTTC.

This clone occurred a few times. The genes are TRBV11-3 and TRBJ1-6, with no clear D. Trimming shortened V by 5 bases and J by 6 bases, and 23 bases separated the two germline ends. This CDR3 is 18 amino acids long. In germline, CDR1 is SGHNT, CDR2 YENEEA. Here the CDR3 reads CASSPPAARPGCNSPLHF. The CDR3, as DNA: TGTGCCAGCAGCCCCCCCGCCGCCAGGCCTGGTTGTAATTCACCCCTCCACTTT.

This clone appeared a few times. This rearrangement joins TRBV5-4 to TRBJ2-7; 7 nucleotides match TRBD1. Germline CDR1 and CDR2: SGHNT and YYREEE (reference sequence). CDR3 length equals 14 residues. V lost 6 bases to trimming and J lost 2 bases; unmatched junction nucleotides: 8. CDR3 bases: TGTGCCAGCAAGGGACAGTTAGGACCCTACGAGCAGTACTTC. Its translation: CASKGQLGPYEQYF.

The chain recombines TRBV7-2 with TRBJ1-1; D gene ambiguous. The germline gives CDR1 SGHTA, CDR2 FQGNSA. The CDR3 totals 14 residues. The germline V and J ends were trimmed by 4 bases and 2 bases, with 11 bases remaining between them. This CDR3 reads CASSSETRNTEAFF. In DNA, the CDR3 is TGTGCCAGCAGCTCCGAGACACGTAACACTGAAGCTTTCTTT.

The gene calls are TRBV28 and TRBJ2-6; D is perhaps TRBD1 (6 bases). The V gene's germline CDR1 is MDHEN and CDR2 SYDVKM. V lost 5 bases to trimming and J lost 2 bases, with 13 bases between them. The CDR3 is made up of 16 amino acids. The CDR3 region is CASSPNRAPGANVLTF. CDR3 bases: TGTGCCAGCAGTCCGAACAGGGCTCCTGGGGCCAACGTCCTGACTTTC.